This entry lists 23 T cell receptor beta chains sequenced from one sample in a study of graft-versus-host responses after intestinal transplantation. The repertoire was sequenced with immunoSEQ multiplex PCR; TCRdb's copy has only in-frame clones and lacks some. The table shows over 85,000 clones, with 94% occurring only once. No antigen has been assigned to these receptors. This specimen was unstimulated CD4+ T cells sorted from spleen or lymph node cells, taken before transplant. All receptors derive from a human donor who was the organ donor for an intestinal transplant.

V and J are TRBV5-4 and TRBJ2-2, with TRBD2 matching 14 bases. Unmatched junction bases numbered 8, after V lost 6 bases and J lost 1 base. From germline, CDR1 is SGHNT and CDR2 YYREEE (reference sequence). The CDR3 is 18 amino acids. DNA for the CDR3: TGTGCCAGCACAAGCGGAGGACTAGCGGGGGGGAACACCGGGGAGCTGTTTTTT. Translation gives CASTSGGLAGGNTGELFF.

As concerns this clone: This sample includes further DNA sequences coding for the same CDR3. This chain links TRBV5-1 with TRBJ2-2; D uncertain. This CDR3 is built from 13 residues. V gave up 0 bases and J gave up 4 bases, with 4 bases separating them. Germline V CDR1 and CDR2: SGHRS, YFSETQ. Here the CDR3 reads CASSLGPTGELFF. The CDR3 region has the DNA TGCGCCAGCAGCTTGGGACCCACCGGGGAGCTGTTTTTT. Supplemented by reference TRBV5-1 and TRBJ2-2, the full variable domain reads KAGVTQTPRYLIKTRGQQVTLSCSPISGHRSVSWYQQTPGQGLQFLFEYFSETQRNKGNFPGRFSGRQFSNSRSEMNVSTLELGDSALYLCASSLGPTGELFFGEGSRLTVL.

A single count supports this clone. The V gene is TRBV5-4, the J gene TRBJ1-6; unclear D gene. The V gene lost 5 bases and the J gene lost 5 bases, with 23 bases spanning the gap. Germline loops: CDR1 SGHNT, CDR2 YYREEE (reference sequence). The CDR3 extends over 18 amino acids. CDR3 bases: TGTGCCAGCAGTCTGGACCCTCAGATGCCTCTGCATAATTCACCCCTCCACTTT. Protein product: CASSLDPQMPLHNSPLHF.

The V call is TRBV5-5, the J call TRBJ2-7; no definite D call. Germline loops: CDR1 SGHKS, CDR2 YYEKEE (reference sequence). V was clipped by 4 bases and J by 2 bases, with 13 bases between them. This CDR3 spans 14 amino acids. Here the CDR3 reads CASSPHKVAYEQYF. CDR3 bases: TGTGCCAGCAGCCCACACAAGGTAGCCTACGAGCAGTACTTC.

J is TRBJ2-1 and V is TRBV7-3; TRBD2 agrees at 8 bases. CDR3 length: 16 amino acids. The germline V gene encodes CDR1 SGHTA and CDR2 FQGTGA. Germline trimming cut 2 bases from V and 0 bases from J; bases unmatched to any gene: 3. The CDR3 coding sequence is TGTGCCAGCAGCTTAGTCAGCGGGGGCTCCTACAATGAGCAGTTCTTC. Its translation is CASSLVSGGSYNEQFF. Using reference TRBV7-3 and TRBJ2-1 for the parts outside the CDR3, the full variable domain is GAGVSQTPSNKVTEKGKYVELRCDPISGHTALYWYRQSLGQGPEFLIYFQGTGAADDSGLPNDRFFAVRPEGSVSTLKIQRTERGDSAVYLCASSLVSGGSYNEQFFGPGTRLTVL.

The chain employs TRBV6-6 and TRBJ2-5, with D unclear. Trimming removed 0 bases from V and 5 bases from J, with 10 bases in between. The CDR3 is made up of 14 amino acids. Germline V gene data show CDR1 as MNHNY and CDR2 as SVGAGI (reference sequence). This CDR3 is CASSYSGMRETQYF. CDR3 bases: TGTGCCAGCAGTTACTCGGGGATGAGGGAGACCCAGTACTTC.

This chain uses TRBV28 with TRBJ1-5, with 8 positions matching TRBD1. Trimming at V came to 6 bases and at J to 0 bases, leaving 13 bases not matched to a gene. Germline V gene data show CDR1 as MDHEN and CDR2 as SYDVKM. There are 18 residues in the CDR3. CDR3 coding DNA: TGTGCCAGCAGCACACCGGGACAGGAATTTTATAGCAATCAGCCCCAGCATTTT. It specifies CASSTPGQEFYSNQPQHF.

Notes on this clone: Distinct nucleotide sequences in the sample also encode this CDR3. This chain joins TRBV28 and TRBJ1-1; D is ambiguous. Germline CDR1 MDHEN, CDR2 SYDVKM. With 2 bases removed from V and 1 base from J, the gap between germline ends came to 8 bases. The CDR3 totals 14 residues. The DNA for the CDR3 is TGTGCCAGCAGTTTAGGACGACGGAACACTGAAGCTTTCTTT. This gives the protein CASSLGRRNTEAFF. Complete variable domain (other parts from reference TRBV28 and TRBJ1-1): DVKVTQSSRYLVKRTGEKVFLECVQDMDHENMFWYRQDPGLGLRLIYFSYDVKMKEKGDIPEGYSVSREKKERFSLILESASTNQTSMYLCASSLGRRNTEAFFGQGTRLTVV.

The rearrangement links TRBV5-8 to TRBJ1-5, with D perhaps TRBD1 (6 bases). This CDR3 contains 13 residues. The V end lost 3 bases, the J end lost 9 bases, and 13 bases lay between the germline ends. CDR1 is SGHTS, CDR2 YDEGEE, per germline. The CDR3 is CASSYRALGPQHF. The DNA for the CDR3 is TGTGCCAGCAGCTACAGGGCATTAGGGCCCCAGCATTTT.

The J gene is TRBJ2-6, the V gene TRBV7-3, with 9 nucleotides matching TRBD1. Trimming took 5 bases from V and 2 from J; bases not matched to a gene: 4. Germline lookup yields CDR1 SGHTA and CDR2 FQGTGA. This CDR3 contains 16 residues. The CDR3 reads CASSRDRVAGANVLTF. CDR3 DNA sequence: TGTGCCAGCAGCCGGGACAGGGTAGCTGGGGCCAACGTCCTGACTTTC.

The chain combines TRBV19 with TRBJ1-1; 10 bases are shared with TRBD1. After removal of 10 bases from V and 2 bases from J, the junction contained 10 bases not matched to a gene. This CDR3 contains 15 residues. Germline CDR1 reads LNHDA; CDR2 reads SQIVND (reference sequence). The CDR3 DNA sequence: TGTGCCACTAGACAGGGGGCACTGATAAACACTGAAGCTTTCTTT. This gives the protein CATRQGALINTEAFF. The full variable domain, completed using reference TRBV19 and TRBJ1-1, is DGGITQSPKYLFRKEGQNVTLSCEQNLNHDAMYWYRQDPGQGLRLIYYSQIVNDFQKGDIAEGYSVSREKKESFPLTVTSAQKNPTAFYLCATRQGALINTEAFFGQGTRLTVV.

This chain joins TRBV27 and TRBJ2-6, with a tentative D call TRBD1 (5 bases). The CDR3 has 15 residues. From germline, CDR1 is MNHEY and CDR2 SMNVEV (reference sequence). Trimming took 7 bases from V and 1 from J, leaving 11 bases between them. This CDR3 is CASTGLDSGANVLTF. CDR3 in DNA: TGTGCCAGCACAGGGCTGGATTCTGGGGCCAACGTCCTGACTTTC.

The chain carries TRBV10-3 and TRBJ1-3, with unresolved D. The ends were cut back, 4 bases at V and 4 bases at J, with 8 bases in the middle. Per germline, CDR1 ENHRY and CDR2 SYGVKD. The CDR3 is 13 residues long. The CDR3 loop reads CAISGSEGNTIYF. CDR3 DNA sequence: TGTGCCATCAGTGGATCAGAGGGAAACACCATATATTTT.

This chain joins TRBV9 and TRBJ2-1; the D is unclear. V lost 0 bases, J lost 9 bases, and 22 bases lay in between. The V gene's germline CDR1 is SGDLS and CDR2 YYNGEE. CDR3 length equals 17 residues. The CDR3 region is CASSVADRQPRWGEQFF. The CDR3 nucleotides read TGTGCCAGCAGCGTAGCAGATCGCCAGCCTCGGTGGGGTGAGCAGTTCTTC.

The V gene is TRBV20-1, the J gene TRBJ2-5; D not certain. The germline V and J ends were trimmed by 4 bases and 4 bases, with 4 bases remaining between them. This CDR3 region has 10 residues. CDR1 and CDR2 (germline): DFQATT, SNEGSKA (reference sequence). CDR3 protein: CSANRETQYF. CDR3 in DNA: TGCAGTGCTAATAGAGAGACCCAGTACTTC.

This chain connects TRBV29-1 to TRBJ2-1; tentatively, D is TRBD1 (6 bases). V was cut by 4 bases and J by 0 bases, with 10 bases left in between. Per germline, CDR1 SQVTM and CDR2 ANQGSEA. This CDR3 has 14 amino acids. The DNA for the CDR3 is TGCAGCGTTGTCAGGGGTGGCTCCTACAATGAGCAGTTCTTC. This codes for CSVVRGGSYNEQFF.

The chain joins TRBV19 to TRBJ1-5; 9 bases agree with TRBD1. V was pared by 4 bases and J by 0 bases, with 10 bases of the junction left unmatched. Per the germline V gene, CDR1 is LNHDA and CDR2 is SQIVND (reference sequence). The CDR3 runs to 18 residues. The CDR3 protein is CASSSGQGTTYSNQPQHF. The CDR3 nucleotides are TGTGCCAGTAGTAGTGGACAGGGGACCACTTATAGCAATCAGCCCCAGCATTTT. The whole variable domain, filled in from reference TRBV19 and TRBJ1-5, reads DGGITQSPKYLFRKEGQNVTLSCEQNLNHDAMYWYRQDPGQGLRLIYYSQIVNDFQKGDIAEGYSVSREKKESFPLTVTSAQKNPTAFYLCASSSGQGTTYSNQPQHFGDGTRLSIL.

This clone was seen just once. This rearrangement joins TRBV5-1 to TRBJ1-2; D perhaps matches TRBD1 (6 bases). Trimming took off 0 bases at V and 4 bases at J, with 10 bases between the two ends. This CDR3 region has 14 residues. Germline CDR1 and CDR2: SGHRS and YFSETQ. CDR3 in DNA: TGCGCCAGCAGCTTGGGACAGGTGGGCTATGGCTACACCTTC. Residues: CASSLGQVGYGYTF.

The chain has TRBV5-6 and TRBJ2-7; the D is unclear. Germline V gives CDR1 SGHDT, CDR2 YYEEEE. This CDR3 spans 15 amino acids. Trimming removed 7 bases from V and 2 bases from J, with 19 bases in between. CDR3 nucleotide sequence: TGTGCCAGCTTCCAATCCGCCGGAACACCCTACGAGCAGTACTTC. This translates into CASFQSAGTPYEQYF.

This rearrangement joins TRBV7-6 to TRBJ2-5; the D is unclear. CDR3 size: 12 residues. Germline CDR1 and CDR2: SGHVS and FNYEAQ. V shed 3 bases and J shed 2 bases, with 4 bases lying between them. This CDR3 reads CASSFGQETQYF. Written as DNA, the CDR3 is TGTGCCAGCAGCTTTGGGCAAGAGACCCAGTACTTC.

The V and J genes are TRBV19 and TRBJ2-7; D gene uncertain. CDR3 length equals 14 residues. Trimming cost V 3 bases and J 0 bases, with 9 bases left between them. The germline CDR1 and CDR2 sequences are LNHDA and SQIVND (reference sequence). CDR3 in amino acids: CASSIQTSSYEQYF. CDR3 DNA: TGTGCCAGTAGTATCCAAACAAGCTCCTACGAGCAGTACTTC.

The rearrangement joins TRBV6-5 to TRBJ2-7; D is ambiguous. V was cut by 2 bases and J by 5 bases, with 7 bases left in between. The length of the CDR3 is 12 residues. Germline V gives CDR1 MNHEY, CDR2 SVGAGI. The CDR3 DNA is TGTGCCAGCAGTTACAACACCCACGAGCAGTACTTC. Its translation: CASSYNTHEQYF.

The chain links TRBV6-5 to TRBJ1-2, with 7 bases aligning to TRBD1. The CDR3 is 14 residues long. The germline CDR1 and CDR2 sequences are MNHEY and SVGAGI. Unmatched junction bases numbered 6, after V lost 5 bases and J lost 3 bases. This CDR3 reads CASSGIGTDYGYTF. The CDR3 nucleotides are TGTGCCAGCAGTGGAATCGGGACAGACTATGGCTACACCTTC.